This entry describes one T cell receptor (beta chain). Its specific antigen is unknown. Base qualities are missing; no much larger clone stands one base away. This record belongs to a study of cytomegalovirus exposure and HLA in healthy donors (dated by TCRdb to 2015 to 2018). Broadly, across the study: An earlier analysis of 587 of the donors reported 250 to 350 Gb of sequence data and some 120 million unique TCR beta sequences from some 180 million T cells. An early release covering roughly 640 HLA-typed donors comprised 250 to 350 gigabases of sequencing data and 65 million to 100 million unique TCR sequences. Of the 350 to 450 genotyped donors, over 80% were placed in the genetic ancestry cluster associated with self-reported Caucasian donors. The study was designed to test whether signatures of past pathogen exposure could be identified by cataloging public T cell receptors. The T cell repertoires of 670 or so subjects were profiled by immunosequencing and related to cytomegalovirus serostatus. A separate validation cohort of roughly 130 different subjects was used in addition to the approximately 700-subject first cohort. To predict cytomegalovirus infection status, the study combined high-throughput TCR immunosequencing, statistical association of individual TCRs with disease status, and machine learning. In a later analysis, previously published TCR beta repertoires from about 640 donors were re-analyzed and high-resolution HLA genotyping was added so that TCR occurrence patterns could be studied. Rather than drawing on any new phenotypic data, the later analysis identified candidate immune exposures from TCR beta sequences and the way those sequences occurred across donors. In an earlier analysis of roughly 600 of the donors, high-throughput TCR beta sequencing was used to judge whether each TCR beta V gene segment behaved as functional or pseudogenic. Donor age, sex, ethnicity and CMV serostatus were collected together with the repertoire data. Genome-wide SNP genotypes for about three fifths of the roughly 700 donors were used in a later genetic analysis, which treated that subset as a discovery cohort. Every repertoire in the discovery cohort had been generated on one and the same sequencing platform. HLA typing covered class I and class II loci at four-digit resolution. The number of donors typed differed by locus, with roughly 629-640 for A, B, C, DRB1 and DQB1, approximately 500 for DQA1, about 610 for DPA1, and over 400 for DPB1. Because of strong linkage in the cohort, a few DR-DQ haplotypes were treated as single units for association and clustering. On average, roughly 200,000 unique TCR beta nucleotide sequences were sequenced per donor among 300 to 500 genotyped donors of the cohort, with roughly 18% of those sequences being non-productive. What the work shows at the level of the full study, not this receptor alone: Some IMGT-functional V segments, including TRBV6-2 and TRBV6-3, could not be told apart with the 87-base-pair reads, so those segments were excluded. In a later genetic analysis, a missense DCLRE1C variant was associated with V-gene and J-gene trimming of TCR beta chains, and the association was replicated in an independent cohort. A later analysis found that most CMV-associated TCR beta chains appeared HLA-restricted, with HLA associations seemingly driven largely by CMV exposure. In this cohort, only TCR beta chains were sequenced, and detectable features were limited by the absence of alpha or paired-chain data. A later analysis found that HLA-associated TCR beta chains were more clonally expanded and had lower generation probabilities than equally common non-associated chains. The authors suggested that the approach could potentially be extended to other disease states and immunological phenotypes. A group of highly shared sequence variants was considered likely to be a technical artifact of the sequencing pipeline. When HLA alleles, especially DR and DQ, strongly co-occurred, attributing TCR associations to individual alleles was difficult. Compared with the approximately 600-donor mean, donors in an Asian-associated ancestry cluster had fewer N-insertions in productive TCRs, according to a later genetic analysis. The only immune exposure information available for the cohort was CMV serostatus. In vitro tests confirmed that three of the cytomegalovirus-associated TCR beta chains recognize cytomegalovirus antigens. Because counts were too low, about 15 rarely observed V segments, including chromosome 9 orphons, were left out of the earlier analysis of several hundred of the donors. While some public TCRs were present in many individuals, most TCR sequences turned up only very rarely across donors. Because HLA typing was unavailable for some donors at each locus, only the typed subset was used in association tests. A further reported finding was that TCR beta sequences accurately predicted the HLA-A and HLA-B alleles for most subjects in the first cohort. In a later analysis, 15,000 to 20,000 TCR beta sequences were associated with specific HLA alleles at a false discovery rate of 0.05. A later analysis found that TCR association rates varied across HLA loci, with DRB1 alleles showing the most associated TCRs and HLA-C alleles the fewest. In the study, 164 TCR beta chains were listed as associated with cytomegalovirus. In an earlier analysis of 587 of the donors, most TCR beta V segments appeared in productive rearrangements about 90% or about 30% of the time, broadly matching IMGT annotations. The presence/absence analyses assumed that sequencing depth was roughly uniform across donors, and that assumption may not be true. Linkage disequilibrium might explain the correlated functional status among segregating V segments, but an unknown experimental factor could not be ruled out. A later analysis reported that several top co-occurrence clusters appeared linked to parvovirus B19, influenza, CMV and Epstein-Barr virus. The classifier was reported to diagnose cytomegalovirus status with high specificity and sensitivity in both the original cohort and the validation cohort.

Library method: the immunoSEQ multiplex PCR assay. For the multiplex PCR, a mixture combining 60 forward primers for TCR Vbeta segments and 13 reverse primers for TCR Jbeta segments was used. The CDR3 region of rearranged TCR beta genes was amplified from genomic DNA by a multiplex PCR assay. Amplified TCR beta libraries were sequenced as 87-base-pair reads on the Illumina HiSeq System. The source study handled its data this way. Across the 666 repertoires, a later analysis counted tens of millions of unique TCR beta chains, approximately 10 million of which were shared by at least two donors. A nearest-neighbor algorithm error-corrected the raw reads and collapsed the reads into unique sequences, merging closely related sequences to remove PCR and sequencing errors. Alignment of CDR3 sequences to IMGT reference sequences was used to assign V, D and J gene segments. For a sequence to be retained, a match of at least six nucleotides to both a V gene segment and a J gene segment was required. Rearrangements were classified as productive when the CDR3 lacked stop codons and remained in frame with V and J, and all other rearrangements were classified as non-productive. Following IMGT convention, CDR3 was defined as the stretch from the second conserved V-encoded cysteine up to the conserved J-encoded phenylalanine. The earlier analysis of about 620 of the donors excluded sequences that lacked an unambiguous match to a single V gene segment. An earlier analysis of several hundred of the donors called V segments functional above 56.7% productive rearrangements and segregating when the between-donor standard deviation exceeded 5%. To diagnose cytomegalovirus status from the catalog of TCR beta chain sequences, a statistical classification framework was built. A later analysis assigned V and J genes by comparing TCR nucleotide sequences with IMGT/GENE-DB human TR gene sequences. In a later analysis, CDR3 sequences and most-parsimonious VDJ recombination scenarios were assigned using the TCRdist pipeline. A later analysis defined each TCR beta chain by its CDR3 amino acid sequence plus V-gene family, and excluded reads lacking a unique V-gene family. To address suspected cross-contamination and a sequencing artifact, a later analysis removed a few hundred highly shared, low-generation-probability nucleotide sequences. A later analysis calculated a clonal expansion index for each public chain from normalized within-repertoire ranks of inferred template counts. In a later analysis, generation probabilities were computed using a VDJ recombination model fitted to out-of-frame rearrangements, and the results were checked against IGoR. In a later analysis, TCR-TCR, TCR-HLA and TCR-CMV co-occurrence was scored with hypergeometric tests, and a repertoire-size bias correction was applied to TCR pairs. To estimate false discovery rates, a later analysis permuted the HLA or CMV assignments 20 times. In a later analysis, co-occurring TCRs were grouped using DBSCAN, with TCRdist sequence similarity added in when clustering inside HLA-allele-positive subsets. Repertoires with fewer than 30,000 or more than 120,000 public chains were left out of co-occurrence clustering, as were about 5 repertoires with anomalous nucleotide sharing. TCRdb holds this immuneACCESS table with in-frame rearrangements only. Some clones are missing; in checked studies, unresolved V genes explain under half, and the rest has no known cause. V and J calls and clone size are as listed in that table; D and trimming were resolved from the DNA. The sample contains more than 50,000 clones, around 80% of them found a single time. The ten largest clones capture less than 25% of the sample.

CDR1 and CDR2 are drawn from the germline V gene: MNHEY, SVGAGI. From cysteine to phenylalanine, the CDR3 is 14 amino acids long. Of the read, only the CDR3 DNA is kept; its 42 bases are in frame from base 1. Relative to germline, V is 4 bases shorter and J is 5 bases shorter, with 14 bases between their ends. The cohort consisted of more than 650 healthy bone marrow donors. All cohort members were sampled while nominally healthy, although unrecorded immune exposures were likely present. The donor was CMV seropositive and belonged to the group of 250 to 300 seropositive cohort members. A peripheral blood sample was provided by each donor, and peripheral blood mononuclear cells were used for TCR beta sequencing. Genomic DNA was extracted from the blood cell samples with the Qiagen DNeasy Blood Extraction Kit.

Material for sequencing was PBMCs. The chain joins TRBV6-5 to TRBJ1-1; a tentative D match to TRBD1 spans 6 bases. This TCR was sampled from a woman aged 40 to 50 in good health and CMV-seropositive. The CDR3 protein: CASSFDRQGTEAFF. The DNA reads as follows: TGTGCCAGCAGTTTCGACAGGCAGGGGACTGAAGCTTTCTTT.